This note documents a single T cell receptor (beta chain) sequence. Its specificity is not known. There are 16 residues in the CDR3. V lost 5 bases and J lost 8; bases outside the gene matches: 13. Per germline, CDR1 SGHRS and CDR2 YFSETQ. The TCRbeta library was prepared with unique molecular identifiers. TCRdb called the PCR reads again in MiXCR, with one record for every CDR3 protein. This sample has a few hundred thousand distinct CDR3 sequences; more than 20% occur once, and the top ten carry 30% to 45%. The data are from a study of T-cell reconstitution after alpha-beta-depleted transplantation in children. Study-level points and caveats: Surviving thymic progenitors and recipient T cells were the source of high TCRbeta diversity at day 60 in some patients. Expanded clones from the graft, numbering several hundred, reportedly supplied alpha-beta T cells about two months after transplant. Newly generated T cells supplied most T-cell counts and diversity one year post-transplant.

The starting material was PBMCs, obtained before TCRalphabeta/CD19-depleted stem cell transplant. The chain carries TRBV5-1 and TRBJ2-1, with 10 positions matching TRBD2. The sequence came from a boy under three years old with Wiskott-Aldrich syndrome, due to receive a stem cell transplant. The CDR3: CASRTPLAGSLDEQFF. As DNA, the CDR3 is TGCGCCAGCAGAACTCCACTAGCGGGGTCTTTGGATGAGCAGTTCTTC.